The entry below gives a single TCR beta chain sequence along with its context. What it recognizes is unknown. Germline is not matched at one junction end, which may reflect a read error. The sample comes from a study of blood T cells in healthy people across ages. Then a second PCR, running about 6 to 12 cycles, was carried out with a sample-barcoded 5' primer and a J-beta primer mix. MiXCR, applied by TCRdb to the 5' RACE reads, yields one record per CDR3 protein. The table lists about 1.8 million distinct CDR3 sequences, just under 50% of them singletons. Germline V gene sequence: CDR1 PRHDT, CDR2 FYEKMQ (reference sequence). CDR3 length equals 14 residues. The study's findings and limits: Per-million-T-cell TCR beta diversity fell roughly linearly with age.

This sequence was found in a woman aged 40 to 50 in good health. V gene TRBV13 combines with J gene TRBJ2-1, with 8 bases that match TRBD2. Input material: blood. In DNA, the CDR3 is TGTGCCGGCAGCTCGGGAGGGGCGGGCAATGAGCAGTTCTTC. Translating gives CAGSSGGAGNEQFF.